This T cell receptor beta chain comes out of a study of response to subunit inactivated influenza vaccine. Findings of the study overall: The study's authors posited that every seasonal influenza vaccination enlists few new T cells.

V dropped 1 base and J dropped 8 bases, with 18 bases sitting between them. CDR3 length equals 16 residues. CDR1 is SGHKS and CDR2 is YYEKEE in the germline V gene (reference sequence). This clonotype was found a few times. The antigen is unknown. Via MiXCR, TCRdb re-called the RT-PCR reads, giving one row per CDR3 protein. Here the sample spans approximately 520,000 distinct CDR3 sequences, approximately 15% being singletons. This sequence joins TRBV5-5 and TRBJ1-4; D is undetermined. The receptor was isolated from a man aged 50-75 years who received an inactivated influenza vaccine. Sequencing used CD4+ T cells sorted from PBMCs, obtained roughly 24 months after vaccination. The CDR3 bases are TGTGCCAGCAGCTTGTTTCGTGGGGTGCTGGAGGAAAAACTGTTTTTT. Translated: CASSLFRGVLEEKLFF. The variable domain in full, with the rest retrieved from reference TRBV5-5 and TRBJ1-4, is DAGVTQSPTHLIKTRGQQVTLRCSPISGHKSVSWYQQVLGQGPQFIFQYYEKEERGRGNFPDRFSARQFPNYSSELNVNALLLGDSALYLCASSLFRGVLEEKLFFGSGTQLSVL.